This record covers a single T cell receptor beta chain. The antigen remains unidentified. This entry is derived from a study of post-analysis software for immune sequencing data. The V gene's germline CDR1 is SGHRS and CDR2 YFSETQ. CDR3 length: 12 residues. Trimming cost V 0 bases and J 12 bases, with 10 bases left between them. Unique molecular identifiers were carried by the TCR beta cDNA libraries. TCRdb used MiXCR to reprocess the PCR reads, holding one entry per CDR3 protein. Of fewer than 600,000 distinct CDR3 sequences listed, less than 45% are singletons. Study-wide results and limits: Pronounced co-clustering by F measure was evident among identically batched samples. Five or six TRBV segments were more frequent in patients than controls; TRBV5-6, TRBV5-1 and TRBV20-1 belonged to this group.

The origin of this receptor is a girl aged 10 to 17 with multiple sclerosis. The chain recombines TRBV5-1 with TRBJ2-1; no definite D call. Sample: blood. The CDR3, as DNA: TGCGCCAGCAGCTTGGGAGTAAGTATGCAGTTCTTC. This codes for CASSLGVSMQFF.